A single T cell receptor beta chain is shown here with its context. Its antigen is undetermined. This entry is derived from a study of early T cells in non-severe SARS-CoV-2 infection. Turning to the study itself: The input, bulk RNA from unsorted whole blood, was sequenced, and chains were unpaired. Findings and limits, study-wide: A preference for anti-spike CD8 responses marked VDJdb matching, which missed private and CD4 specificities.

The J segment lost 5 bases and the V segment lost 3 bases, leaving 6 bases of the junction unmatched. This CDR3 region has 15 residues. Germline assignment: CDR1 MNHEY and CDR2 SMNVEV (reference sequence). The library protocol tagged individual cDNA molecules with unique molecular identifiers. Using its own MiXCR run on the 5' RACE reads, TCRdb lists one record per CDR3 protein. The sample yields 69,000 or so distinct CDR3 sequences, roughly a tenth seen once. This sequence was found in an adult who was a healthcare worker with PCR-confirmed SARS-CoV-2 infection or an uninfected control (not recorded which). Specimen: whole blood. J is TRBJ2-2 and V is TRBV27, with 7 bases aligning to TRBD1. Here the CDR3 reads CASSLHRGGTGELFF. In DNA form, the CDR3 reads TGTGCCAGCAGTTTGCACAGGGGCGGGACCGGGGAGCTGTTTTTT.